Below, 19 T cell receptor beta chains from the same sample are listed, as sequenced in a study of blood T cell repertoires in COVID-19. The repertoire was sequenced with immunoSEQ multiplex PCR; TCRdb's copy has only in-frame clones and lacks some. Of roughly 260,000 clones listed, about nine tenths are singletons. The source material was peripheral blood. These receptor sequences come from a person under 30 with COVID-19, enrolled during active disease.

V is TRBV11-2 and J is TRBJ2-7, with 14 bases that match TRBD2. This CDR3 region has 14 residues. V lost 8 bases, J lost 6 bases, and 6 bases stayed unmatched. CDR1 and CDR2 (germline): SGHAT, FQNNGV. CDR3 region: CASLGTSGSREQYF. Written as DNA, the CDR3 is TGTGCCAGCCTGGGGACTAGCGGGAGTCGCGAGCAGTACTTC.

The J gene is TRBJ1-2, the V gene TRBV18; unclear D gene. The ends were cut back, 3 bases at V and 2 bases at J, with 10 bases in the middle. Per germline, CDR1 KGHSH and CDR2 LQKENI. This CDR3 spans 14 amino acids. CDR3 bases: TGTGCCAGCTCACCGTACGCGGCGAACTATGGCTACACCTTC. Its protein is CASSPYAANYGYTF.

This clone has a single count. V is TRBV27 and J is TRBJ1-2, with unresolved D. V lost 5 bases and J lost 4, with 8 bases in between. This CDR3 is built from 12 residues. The germline CDR1 and CDR2 sequences are MNHEY and SMNVEV (reference sequence). Written as DNA, the CDR3 is TGTGCCAGCAGTCCCGGAGGCTATGGCTACACCTTC. Translation gives CASSPGGYGYTF.

V and J are TRBV19 and TRBJ1-3, with D possibly being TRBD1 (5 bases). Germline values: CDR1 LNHDA, CDR2 SQIVND (reference sequence). There are 14 residues in the CDR3. V dropped 5 bases and J dropped 3 bases, with 11 bases sitting between them. This CDR3 reads CASSRQSLGNTIYF. Here the CDR3 DNA reads TGTGCCAGTAGTCGACAGTCACTTGGAAACACCATATATTTT.

This chain links TRBV5-1 with TRBJ2-5, with TRBD2 as a possible D gene (6 bases). Germline-derived CDR1 and CDR2 are SGHRS and YFSETQ. The CDR3 sequence is 13 residues long. Trimming removed 1 base from V and 7 bases from J, with 11 bases in between. The CDR3 sequence: CASSLSGDGTQYF. The CDR3, as DNA: TGCGCCAGCAGCTTGTCGGGAGATGGGACCCAGTACTTC.

The chain is built from TRBV4-1 and TRBJ2-1, with 8 bases fitting TRBD1. Germline V gene sequence: CDR1 MGHRA, CDR2 YSYEKL. The CDR3 runs 15 residues. The J segment lost 5 bases and the V segment lost 8 bases, leaving 11 bases of the junction unmatched. The DNA for the CDR3 is TGCGCCAGCCGGGAGCGGACAGGGACCCACAATGAGCAGTTCTTC. This gives the protein CASRERTGTHNEQFF.

The gene calls are TRBV19 and TRBJ1-1; D unclear. Trimming took 0 bases from V and 0 from J, leaving 8 bases between them. The CDR3 is 15 amino acids. Germline CDR1 and CDR2: LNHDA and SQIVND (reference sequence). The CDR3 region is CASSIDGVMNTEAFF. DNA of the CDR3: TGTGCCAGTAGTATAGATGGAGTTATGAACACTGAAGCTTTCTTT.

The CDR3: CASLIHPTPREEKLFF. The CDR3 nucleotides read TGTGCCAGCTTAATACACCCCACGCCAAGGGAGGAAAAACTGTTTTTT. The V gene is TRBV6-4, the J gene TRBJ1-4; D gene ambiguous. The CDR3 has 16 residues. V dropped 8 bases and J dropped 8 bases, with 24 bases sitting between them. Germline assignment: CDR1 MRHNA and CDR2 SNTAGT.

The chain combines TRBV6-5 with TRBJ1-5; D uncertain. The V gene's germline CDR1 is MNHEY and CDR2 SVGAGI. The CDR3 loop spans 13 amino acids. V was cut by 2 bases and J by 6 bases, with 8 bases left in between. CDR3 sequence: CASSYDSLQPQHF. CDR3 bases: TGTGCCAGCAGTTACGATTCACTTCAGCCCCAGCATTTT.

The rearrangement uses TRBV28 and TRBJ1-1; possible D gene TRBD1, 6 bases. The V gene's germline CDR1 is MDHEN and CDR2 SYDVKM. The CDR3 runs to 13 residues. Deletions cut 7 bases from V and 10 bases from J, with 19 bases between. The DNA for the CDR3 is TGTGCCAGCAAAGGACAGCTGGACGGAACAGCTTTCTTT. This translates into CASKGQLDGTAFF.

The rearrangement uses TRBV7-9 and TRBJ1-2; 10 nucleotides agree with TRBD1. Looked up from germline, CDR1 is SEHNR and CDR2 is FQNEAQ (reference sequence). CDR3 size: 16 residues. V was clipped by 4 bases and J by 4 bases; unmatched bases: 9. CDR3 sequence: CASSSGQGSWGYGYTF. As DNA, the CDR3 is TGTGCCAGCAGCTCGGGACAGGGGTCATGGGGCTATGGCTACACCTTC.

This clone was recorded once. This sequence joins TRBV11-2 and TRBJ2-5; D may be TRBD2 (5 bases). The CDR3 runs to 13 residues. V dropped 6 bases and J dropped 2 bases, with 10 bases sitting between them. Germline lookup yields CDR1 SGHAT and CDR2 FQNNGV. The DNA of the CDR3 is TGTGCCAGCAGGGTCACGGGACAAGAGACCCAGTACTTC. It yields the protein CASRVTGQETQYF.

The chain combines TRBV27 with TRBJ2-7, with a weak D call TRBD1 (6 bases). The CDR3 sequence is 16 residues long. Germline-derived CDR1 and CDR2 are MNHEY and SMNVEV (reference sequence). V was pared by 0 bases and J by 2 bases, with 14 bases between. The CDR3 protein is CASSLSGGQVAYEQYF. CDR3 sequence (DNA): TGTGCCAGCAGTTTATCTGGGGGCCAGGTAGCCTACGAGCAGTACTTC.

V gene TRBV20-1 combines with J gene TRBJ2-7, with no clear D. The germline gives CDR1 DFQATT, CDR2 SNEGSKA (reference sequence). Trimming removed 4 bases at V and 6 bases at J, with 10 bases between. The CDR3 loop spans 11 amino acids. The CDR3 region is CSAKNSAEQYF. The CDR3 DNA sequence: TGCAGTGCTAAAAACAGTGCCGAGCAGTACTTC.

This chain connects TRBV29-1 to TRBJ1-1; perhaps TRBD1 as D (5 bases). The CDR3 length is 15 residues. From germline, CDR1 is SQVTM and CDR2 ANQGSEA. V lost 8 bases to trimming and J lost 1 base, with 20 bases between them. The CDR3 region is CSSRAGTGRNTEAFF. CDR3 coding DNA: TGCAGCTCGAGGGCGGGGACCGGGCGGAACACTGAAGCTTTCTTT.

The chain links TRBV29-1 to TRBJ2-2; D is uncertain. This CDR3 contains 14 residues. Germline V gene sequence: CDR1 SQVTM, CDR2 ANQGSEA. The germline V and J ends were trimmed by 4 bases and 0 bases, with 9 bases remaining between them. CDR3 bases: TGCAGCGTTGGCGCCCTAGCGAACACCGGGGAGCTGTTTTTT. It codes for CSVGALANTGELFF.

The V and J genes are TRBV7-2 and TRBJ1-1; D uncertain. Trimming stripped 0 bases from V and 2 bases from J, with 16 bases between. Germline values: CDR1 SGHTA, CDR2 FQGNSA. There are 17 residues in the CDR3. The CDR3 region is CASSLALGVSVNTEAFF. In nucleotides, the CDR3 is TGTGCCAGCAGCTTAGCGCTCGGGGTTTCGGTAAACACTGAAGCTTTCTTT.

V is TRBV6-5 and J is TRBJ2-2; tentatively, D is TRBD2 (6 bases). CDR1 is MNHEY and CDR2 is SVGAGI in the germline V gene. CDR3 size: 15 residues. Trimming took 7 bases from V and 6 from J, leaving 18 bases between them. DNA for the CDR3: TGTGCCAGCAACGGTGACGGGGGAGGAGCCGGGGAGCTGTTTTTT. Residues: CASNGDGGGAGELFF.

This chain connects TRBV5-6 to TRBJ1-4; 10 bases are shared with TRBD1. After removal of 0 bases from V and 7 bases from J, the junction contained 6 bases not matched to a gene. This CDR3 is built from 16 residues. Germline V CDR1 and CDR2: SGHDT, YYEEEE. CDR3 nucleotides: TGTGCCAGCAGCTTGGCCGTGACAGGGGGCGGTGAAAAACTGTTTTTT. This translates into CASSLAVTGGGEKLFF.